This T cell receptor beta chain was sequenced during a study of neurological immune-mediated disorders. Study information: The study included about 34 multiple sclerosis patients, about 31 relapsing-remitting and 3 secondary progressive.

This clonotype was found many times. Per the germline V gene, CDR1 is SGHTA and CDR2 is FQGTGA. With 1 base removed from V and 11 bases from J, the gap between germline ends came to 12 bases. The CDR3 has 13 amino acids. In TCRdb, the 5' RACE reads were re-called with MiXCR into one record per CDR3 protein. The sample has 20,000 to 30,000 distinct CDR3 sequences, less than 2.5% seen once. The sequenced material came from PBMCs. The chain uses TRBV7-3 and TRBJ1-3; no reliable D call. The sequence derives from a woman in her forties or fifties with multiple sclerosis. CDR3 nucleotides: TGTGCCAGCAGCTTAAACCCCCGGCAGCCCATATATTTT. Its protein is CASSLNPRQPIYF.